This TCR beta chain was recovered during a study of blood T cell repertoires in COVID-19. About the study: The study drew acute and convalescent COVID-19 samples from the United States, Italy and Spain. T cells, B-cell-depleted T cells, or PBMCs provided the cDNA or gDNA that served as material.

V was trimmed by 4 bases and J by 0 bases, leaving 13 bases between them. CDR1 is MGHDK, CDR2 SYGVNS, per germline. This CDR3 has 17 residues. Per the study methods: Amplifying reference gene primers gave estimates of nucleated cell counts. Only in-frame clones appear in the TCRdb table, and some are missing; sequencing was by immunoSEQ multiplex PCR. From that table come the V and J calls and clone size; the DNA was used to work out D and trimming. The sample holds over 300,000 clones; around 90% are singletons and the top ten take approximately 6.2%. The source is a man aged 18 to 35 with active or convalescent COVID-19. The rearrangement joins TRBV25-1 to TRBJ2-6, with D possibly TRBD1 on 6 matching bases. Sequenced material: peripheral blood. Here the CDR3 DNA reads TGTGCCAGCAGTGGAGAACAGGGAACCTCTGGGGCCAACGTCCTGACTTTC. Translating it yields CASSGEQGTSGANVLTF.